This TCR beta chain was identified in a study of regulatory T cells in long-lasting Graves disease. Study results and caveats: Newly diagnosed patients had higher TCR diversity than persistent Graves' patients did.

The CDR3 consists of 17 residues. Unmatched junction bases numbered 6, after V lost 0 bases and J lost 0 bases. Germline loops: CDR1 SGHNT, CDR2 YYREEE (reference sequence). Library construction for TCR beta used iRepertoire HTBI primers and Arm-PCR of CDR3 regions. MiXCR, run by TCRdb on the multiplex PCR reads, gives a single entry per CDR3 protein. The table includes a few hundred thousand distinct CDR3 sequences, roughly 23% detected once. This sample's time point: persistent/refractory GD, antithyroid drugs over 5 years with positive TRAb. Extracted RNA from PBMCs served as the source of the TCR library. Notes on this clonotype: Its antigen is undetermined.

The chain employs TRBV5-4 and TRBJ2-7, with 10 nucleotides matching TRBD2. This TCR was sampled from a woman aged 40-49 years with Graves disease. The source material was peripheral blood mononuclear cells (PBMCs), sampled when the disease was refractory, from a patient treated with antithyroid drugs. The CDR3 reads CASSLGIAGGSSYEQYF. DNA for the CDR3: TGTGCCAGCAGCTTGGGTATAGCGGGAGGTAGCTCCTACGAGCAGTACTTC. Complete variable domain (other parts from reference TRBV5-4 and TRBJ2-7): ETGVTQSPTHLIKTRGQQVTLRCSSQSGHNTVSWYQQALGQGPQFIFQYYREEENGRGNFPPRFSGLQFPNYSSELNVNALELDDSALYLCASSLGIAGGSSYEQYFGPGTRLTVT.